The T cell receptor (beta chain) described here comes from a study of control samples from healthy donors and cancer patients. This CDR3 has 14 residues. The germline V gene encodes CDR1 MDHEN and CDR2 SYDVKM. The ends were cut back, 6 bases at V and 6 bases at J, with 15 bases in the middle. Only one count was recorded for this clone. Sequencing was performed with immunoSEQ multiplex PCR; in TCRdb, only in-frame clones are kept and a portion is missing. The repertoire holds 150,000 to 200,000 clones, 90% seen once, with about 1.4% in the top ten. V and J are TRBV28 and TRBJ2-1, with D perhaps matching TRBD2 (6 bases). The source is a woman aged 50 to 65 in good health. The sequencing input was blood. CDR3 nucleotide sequence: TGTGCCAGCAGCCCTCAGACTAGAGTCAATGAGCAGTTCTTC. Its protein product is CASSPQTRVNEQFF.